This TCR beta chain was sequenced during a study of T cells in Graves' hyperthyroidism and ophthalmopathy. Study-wide results and limits: For ophthalmopathy, model prediction preceded onset by a median about 6.4 months.

The sample holds many counts of this clonotype. Its antigen remains unidentified. What was amplified from RNA transcripts were TCR beta CDR3 regions. RT-PCR in the first round (using the HTBI primer set) targeted the TCR CDR3. One entry per CDR3 protein results from TCRdb running MiXCR on the multiplex PCR reads. The repertoire consists of about 200,000 distinct CDR3 sequences, with 18% occurring once and the leading ten covering around two fifths. V dropped 3 bases and J dropped 0 bases, with 6 bases sitting between them. CDR3 size: 13 residues. The source material was blood. The clonotype was recovered from a man between 35 and 55 years old with Graves' hyperthyroidism. This sequence joins TRBV12-3 or TRBV12-4 and TRBJ2-7; the D is unclear. CDR3 bases: TGTGCCAGCAGTTTCCCCAACTCCTACGAGCAGTACTTC. It is translated as CASSFPNSYEQYF.